This TCR beta chain was obtained from a study of T-cell memory formation after mild COVID-19. The length of the CDR3 is 15 residues. V was pared by 4 bases and J by 4 bases, with 5 bases of the junction left unmatched. From the 5' RACE reads, TCRdb called clonotypes with MiXCR, one entry per CDR3 protein. The table records approximately 100,000 distinct CDR3 sequences, roughly 25% of them present only once. The chain couples TRBV12-3 or TRBV12-4 to TRBJ1-5; 9 nucleotides match TRBD1. This receptor was identified in a man aged 18 to 29 who had mild COVID-19 (a few samples of this study predate the infection). Cell type and time point are not known. The material sequenced was PBMCs or a T cell subset sorted from them (not recorded which). For the CDR3, the DNA is TGTGCCAGCAGTTCCGGACAGGGGAGTAATCAGCCCCAGCATTTT. It translates to CASSSGQGSNQPQHF.